The rows below give T cell receptor beta chains drawn from one sample of a study of T cell responses to AZD1222 COVID-19 vaccine. The table came from immunoSEQ multiplex PCR; TCRdb's copy has only in-frame clones and leaves some out. The table lists 90,000 to 120,000 clones, 87% of them singletons. The input for sequencing was peripheral blood, taken 28 days after the second AZD1222 dose. The receptor source for this set is an adult who received the AZD1222 COVID-19 vaccine. CDR3s include the opening cysteine and the closing phenylalanine or tryptophan. Each record gives: D gene, V gene, J gene, clone size, CDR3 DNA, CDR3 protein. D genes are given only for firm matches. Only some rows state a clone size, as once, few, many or a class for expanded clones.

>TRBD1|TRBV3-1/TRBV3-2|TRBJ2-7|NA
TGTGCCAGCAGCCAGGCCGGACAGGACGGTCTCGAGCAGTACTTC
CASSQAGQDGLEQYF
>NA|TRBV10-2|TRBJ1-5|NA
TGCGCCAGCAGTGACCGGGATCAGCCCCAGCATTTT
CASSDRDQPQHF
>NA|TRBV7-2|TRBJ1-4|NA
TGTGCCAGCAGCGGCGGGGGACTCGGGAATGAAAAACTGTTTTTT
CASSGGGLGNEKLFF
>NA|TRBV6-1|TRBJ1-6|NA
TGTGCCAGCAGTGCCCGAATTGGGGACCCATGGGAGGGTTCACCCCTCCACTTT
CASSARIGDPWEGSPLHF
>NA|TRBV13|TRBJ1-1|NA
TGTGCCAGTGAGAGAGGGAGTCCTGAAGCTTTCTTT
CASERGSPEAFF
>NA|TRBV3-1/TRBV3-2|TRBJ1-1|NA
TGTGCCAGCAGCCAAGGTTCCCCACCAGAAGCTTTCTTT
CASSQGSPPEAFF
>NA|TRBV2|TRBJ2-1|NA
TGTGCCAGCAGTGCTTGTCGTTTCAGCAATGAGCAGTTCTTC
CASSACRFSNEQFF
>NA|TRBV27|TRBJ1-2|NA
TGTGCCAGCCGGGGGGCAGGCGGGTATGGCTACACCTTC
CASRGAGGYGYTF
>NA|TRBV28|TRBJ2-7|NA
TGTGCCAGCAGTTTGGGGGTCAGGGACTACGAGCAGTACTTC
CASSLGVRDYEQYF
>TRBD1|TRBV28|TRBJ1-5|NA
TGTGCCAGCAGCCCACGACAGGGGAATCAGCCCCAGCATTTT
CASSPRQGNQPQHF
>NA|TRBV15|TRBJ1-4|few
TGTGCCACCAGCAGAGCTCGGGGGGAGAGTGAAAAACTGTTTTTT
CATSRARGESEKLFF
>NA|TRBV28|TRBJ1-5|once
TGTGCCAGCAGTTTTGAGGGGAGCAATCAGCCCCAGCATTTT
CASSFEGSNQPQHF
>NA|TRBV28|TRBJ2-7|NA
TGTGCCAGCAGTTTAATTAGTTACTCCTACGAGCAGTACTTC
CASSLISYSYEQYF
>NA|TRBV30|TRBJ1-1|NA
TGTGCCTGGAGTGTACGTCTTGAAGCTTTCTTT
CAWSVRLEAFF
>TRBD1|TRBV7-2|TRBJ2-7|NA
TGTGCCAGCAGCTCGACAGGGACCTACGAGCAGTACTTC
CASSSTGTYEQYF
>TRBD1|TRBV6-5|TRBJ1-5|few
TGTGCCAGCACGGACAGGGTCGGCAATCAGCCCCAGCATTTT
CASTDRVGNQPQHF
>NA|TRBV6-4|TRBJ2-6|NA
TGTGCCAGCAGTGACACCTCTGGGGCCAACGTCCTGACTTTC
CASSDTSGANVLTF
>NA|TRBV6-5|TRBJ1-5|few
TGTGCCAGCAGTCCCCGGGGGTTAGGTCAGCCCCAGCATTTT
CASSPRGLGQPQHF
>TRBD2|TRBV12-3/TRBV12-4|TRBJ2-7|NA
TGTGCCAGCAGCCCGGGGGGCTACGAGCAGTACTTC
CASSPGGYEQYF
>TRBD1|TRBV23-1|TRBJ2-1|few
TGCGCCAGCAGTCGACATCACAGGGGATACAATGAGCAGTTCTTC
CASSRHHRGYNEQFF
>NA|TRBV12-5|TRBJ1-1|NA
TGTGCTAGTGGTTTGGACGCATTAGGAACTGAAGCTTTCTTT
CASGLDALGTEAFF
>TRBD1|TRBV14|TRBJ2-5|NA
TGTGCCAGCAGCCCCCGGACAGGCCCCGGCGGGACCCAGTACTTC
CASSPRTGPGGTQYF
>TRBD1|TRBV28|TRBJ1-1|NA
TGTGCCAGCAGCGGAGGGGGCGGCTACACTGAAGCTTTCTTT
CASSGGGGYTEAFF
>NA|TRBV20-1|TRBJ1-3|few
TGCAGTGCTAGTGGCAGGGACTCTGGAAACACCATATATTTT
CSASGRDSGNTIYF
>TRBD1|TRBV5-3|TRBJ2-4|NA
TGTGCCAGAAGCCCGGACAGGAACATTCAGTACTTC
CARSPDRNIQYF
>NA|TRBV7-2|TRBJ2-1|NA
TGTGCCAGCAGCTTAGGTCAGGGGGGCTACAATGAGCAGTTCTTC
CASSLGQGGYNEQFF
>NA|TRBV4-1|TRBJ1-2|once
TGCGCCAGCAGCCAAGATTGGTCGAGGGGCTATGGCTACACCTTC
CASSQDWSRGYGYTF
>NA|TRBV6-2/TRBV6-3|TRBJ2-3|NA
TGTGCCAGCAGTTATGAAGCGCCAGATACGCAGTATTTT
CASSYEAPDTQYF
>NA|TRBV2|TRBJ2-1|NA
TGTGCCAGCAGTGTAATGTACAATGAGCAGTTCTTC
CASSVMYNEQFF